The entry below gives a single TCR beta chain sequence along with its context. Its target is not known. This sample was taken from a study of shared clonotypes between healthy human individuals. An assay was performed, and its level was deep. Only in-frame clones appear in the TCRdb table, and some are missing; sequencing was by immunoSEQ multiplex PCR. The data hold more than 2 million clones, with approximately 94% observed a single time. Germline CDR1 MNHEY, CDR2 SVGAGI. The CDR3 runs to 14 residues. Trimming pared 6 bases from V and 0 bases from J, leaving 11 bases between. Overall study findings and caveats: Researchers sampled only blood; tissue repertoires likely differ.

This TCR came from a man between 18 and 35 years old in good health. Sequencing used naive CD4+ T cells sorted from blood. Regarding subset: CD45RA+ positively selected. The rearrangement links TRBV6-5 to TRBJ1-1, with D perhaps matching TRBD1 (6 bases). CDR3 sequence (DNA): TGTGCCAGCAGCCTTGGACAGTTGAACACTGAAGCTTTCTTT. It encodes CASSLGQLNTEAFF.